Each of the 15 T cell receptor beta chains below was sequenced from the same sample in a study of T cells expressing NK-cell markers. TCRdb re-called the 5' RACE reads, yielding one record per CDR3 amino acid sequence without DNA. Here the sample table reports 500,000 to 700,000 distinct CDR3 sequences. Sequencing was carried out using blood T cells: a sorted CD56 or NKG2C T cell subset, CD4+ or CD8+ T cells, or bulk PBMC T cells (not recorded which). These receptor sequences come from a young man in good health.

The J gene is TRBJ1-1, the V gene TRBV7-2; lacking DNA, the TRBD1 call made by TCRdb goes unchecked. There are 15 residues in the CDR3. CDR1 and CDR2 (germline): SGHTA, FQGNSA. CDR3 region: CASSPGTGRGTEAFF.

The rearrangement joins TRBV5-5 to TRBJ2-5; the TRBD1 assignment by TCRdb is unverifiable without DNA. The CDR3 loop spans 14 amino acids. From germline, CDR1 is SGHKS and CDR2 YYEKEE (reference sequence). CDR3 region: CASSPGTPKETQYF. The full variable domain, its missing parts supplied by reference TRBV5-5 and TRBJ2-5, is DAGVTQSPTHLIKTRGQQVTLRCSPISGHKSVSWYQQVLGQGPQFIFQYYEKEERGRGNFPDRFSARQFPNYSSELNVNALLLGDSALYLCASSPGTPKETQYFGPGTRLLVL.

The chain uses TRBV12-3 or TRBV12-4 and TRBJ2-1. This CDR3 comprises 17 residues. The CDR3 loop reads CASSPTVTGSSYNEQFF.

CDR3 protein: CASSLNRVGETQYF. This sequence joins TRBV12-3 or TRBV12-4 and TRBJ2-5; the TCRdb call, TRBD1, lacks DNA for checking. This CDR3 is built from 14 residues.

The V call is TRBV5-5, the J call TRBJ2-4; the TCRdb call, TRBD1, lacks DNA for checking. Germline V gene data show CDR1 as SGHKS and CDR2 as YYEKEE (reference sequence). CDR3 length: 13 residues. The CDR3 region is CASGGGGMNIQYF.

The chain combines TRBV5-1 with TRBJ2-1. CDR1 is SGHRS and CDR2 is YFSETQ in the germline V gene. The CDR3 spans 16 residues. CDR3 loop: CASSLVATPGYNEQFF.

The V call is TRBV20-1, the J call TRBJ2-7; the D call from TCRdb, TRBD2, cannot be confirmed without DNA. CDR3 size: 14 residues. Germline assignment: CDR1 DFQATT and CDR2 SNEGSKA (reference sequence). Here the CDR3 reads CSATPGLASYEQYF.

The chain joins TRBV4-1 to TRBJ2-3; TCRdb lists TRBD2, though no DNA is available to test this call. Germline assignment: CDR1 MGHRA and CDR2 YSYEKL. This CDR3 is built from 17 residues. CDR3 amino acids: CASSPPPVGGYTDTQYF.

The rearrangement joins TRBV27 to TRBJ2-2; TCRdb names TRBD2, which stays unverified in the absence of DNA. The CDR3 runs 17 residues. Germline V gives CDR1 MNHEY, CDR2 SMNVEV (reference sequence). The CDR3 here is CASKTGLAGRNTGELFF.

This chain joins TRBV5-1 and TRBJ2-1; TCRdb's D call, TRBD2, is unchecked because there is no DNA. The length of the CDR3 is 17 residues. The germline V gene has CDR1 SGHRS and CDR2 YFSETQ. The CDR3 sequence: CASSLAGSGTSYNEQFF.

The chain has TRBV9 and TRBJ2-3; the D gene TCRdb calls, TRBD1, cannot be checked with no DNA. CDR1 and CDR2 (germline): SGDLS, YYNGEE. This CDR3 region has 15 residues. CDR3 sequence: CASSSSGQGTDTQYF. The entire variable domain, with the rest obtained from reference TRBV9 and TRBJ2-3, is as follows: DSGVTQTPKHLITATGQRVTLRCSPRSGDLSVYWYQQSLDQGLQFLIQYYNGEERAKGNILERFSAQQFPDLHSELNLSSLELGDSALYFCASSSSGQGTDTQYFGPGTRLTVL.

The genes are TRBV5-1 and TRBJ2-7. This CDR3 has 14 residues. CDR1 and CDR2 from the germline V gene are SGHRS and YFSETQ. CDR3: CASSFADGTYEQYF.

The V and J genes are TRBV20-1 and TRBJ2-3; TCRdb picks TRBD2, but there is no DNA to check that call. CDR1 DFQATT and CDR2 SNEGSKA come from the germline V gene (reference sequence). The CDR3 runs 16 residues. CDR3: CSARGTSGTSTDTQYF.

The V gene is TRBV9, the J gene TRBJ2-2. The CDR3 totals 16 residues. Germline CDR1 is SGDLS and CDR2 is YYNGEE. CDR3 protein: CASSVVGPTNTGELFF.

This chain joins TRBV5-1 and TRBJ2-1; the D call from TCRdb, TRBD2, cannot be confirmed without DNA. CDR3 size: 15 residues. Germline CDR1 reads SGHRS; CDR2 reads YFSETQ. The CDR3: CASSLGSSGAGEQFF. Full variable domain (remainder filled in from reference TRBV5-1 and TRBJ2-1): KAGVTQTPRYLIKTRGQQVTLSCSPISGHRSVSWYQQTPGQGLQFLFEYFSETQRNKGNFPGRFSGRQFSNSRSEMNVSTLELGDSALYLCASSLGSSGAGEQFFGPGTRLTVL.